This TCR beta chain originates from a study of blood T cell repertoires in COVID-19. As for the study in general: T cells, B-cell-depleted T cells, or PBMCs provided the cDNA or gDNA that served as material.

Trimming removed 3 bases from V and 1 base from J; junction bases left unmatched: 5. This CDR3 has 15 amino acids. Per the germline V gene, CDR1 is SGHDT and CDR2 is YYEEEE. As handled by the study authors: Estimation of nucleated cell counts relied on the amplification of reference gene primers. Assay: immunoSEQ multiplex PCR; the TCRdb copy retains only in-frame clones and omits some. The V and J calls and clone size were taken over from that table, and D and trimming were inferred from the DNA. The data show some 460,000 clones, around nine tenths seen once. Cohorts were based on clinical histories the participants reported.

Specimen: PBMCs or T cells enriched from blood (not recorded which). This receptor was identified in a woman between 18 and 29 years old with acute COVID-19. J is TRBJ1-1 and V is TRBV5-6; 8 nucleotides match TRBD1. DNA for the CDR3: TGTGCCAGCAGCTCCCCCGGGACAGGGAACACTGAAGCTTTCTTT. Protein sequence: CASSSPGTGNTEAFF.